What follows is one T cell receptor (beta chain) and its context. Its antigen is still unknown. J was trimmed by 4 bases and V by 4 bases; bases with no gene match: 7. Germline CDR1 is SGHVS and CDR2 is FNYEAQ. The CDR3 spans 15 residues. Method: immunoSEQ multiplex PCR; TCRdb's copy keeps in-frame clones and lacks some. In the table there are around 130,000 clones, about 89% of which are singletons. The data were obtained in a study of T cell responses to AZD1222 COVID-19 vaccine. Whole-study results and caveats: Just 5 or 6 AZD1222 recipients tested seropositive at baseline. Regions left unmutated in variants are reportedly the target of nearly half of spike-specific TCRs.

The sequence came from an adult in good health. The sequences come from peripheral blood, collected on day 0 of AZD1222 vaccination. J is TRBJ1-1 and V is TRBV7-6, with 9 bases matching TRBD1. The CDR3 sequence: CASSSTGGGGTEAFF. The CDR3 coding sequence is TGTGCCAGCAGCTCGACAGGGGGAGGTGGCACTGAAGCTTTCTTT.